This T cell receptor (beta chain) was found in a study of blood T cell repertoires in COVID-19. Study background: The United States, Italy and Spain provided the acute and convalescent COVID-19 samples. PBMCs, B-cell-depleted T cells, or T cells were the source of the cDNA or gDNA that made up the material.

Per the original methods: Using reference gene primer amplification, nucleated cell counts were estimated. TCRdb keeps only in-frame clones here, not all; method: immunoSEQ multiplex PCR. V and J calls and clone size follow that table, whereas D and trimming were derived from the DNA. The sample gives some 490,000 clones, approximately 85% of which show up once; 3.2% is in the top ten. CDR1 LNHDA and CDR2 SQIVND come from the germline V gene (reference sequence). This CDR3 has 15 amino acids. Trimming removed 5 bases from V and 0 bases from J; junction bases left unmatched: 3. This TCR was recovered from a human donor in a cohort sampled during active COVID-19. Material: peripheral blood. This chain links TRBV19 with TRBJ2-1; 8 bases match TRBD2. The CDR3 is CASSPGRASYNEQFF. The DNA of the CDR3 is TGTGCCAGTAGTCCCGGGAGGGCCTCCTACAATGAGCAGTTCTTC.